This T cell receptor beta chain was retrieved from a study of blood T cell repertoires in COVID-19. At the level of the study: PBMCs, B-cell-depleted T cells, or T cells provided the cDNA or gDNA that made up the material.

How the authors handled the data: Amplifying reference gene primers gave estimates of nucleated cell counts. Sequencing used immunoSEQ multiplex PCR; TCRdb keeps in-frame clones, though not all of them. V, J and clone size are taken as reported in that table, and D and trimming were inferred from the DNA itself. The sample contains about 260,000 clones, about 87% of which appear only once. CDR1 and CDR2 (germline): LGHDT, YNNKEL (reference sequence). Trimming took 3 bases from V and 6 from J, leaving 24 bases between them. The CDR3 is made up of 18 amino acids. This rearrangement joins TRBV3-1 (or the pseudogene TRBV3-2) to TRBJ2-1; possible D gene TRBD2, 6 bases. This TCR was sampled from a woman in her 70s with COVID-19, enrolled during active disease. The sample taken for sequencing was peripheral blood. CDR3 loop: CASSQEKIMRDSLNEQFF. CDR3 in DNA: TGTGCCAGCAGCCAGGAAAAGATCATGAGGGACTCCCTCAATGAGCAGTTCTTC.